These 18 T cell receptor beta chains came from one sample sequenced in a study of radiation and T cells in renal cell carcinoma. The sample's time point: baseline pretreatment blood. Documented treatment: 15 Gy SBRT to primary tumor, nephrectomy 4 weeks later. Only in-frame clones appear in the TCRdb table, and some are missing; sequencing was by immunoSEQ multiplex PCR. This table holds about 150,000 clones, 88% found once. The sequencing used blood, collected from a patient whose treatment included radiotherapy and nephrectomy. Receptors were obtained from a woman in her 70s with renal cell carcinoma.

This chain links TRBV5-6 with TRBJ1-5; the D is unclear. The CDR3 runs to 15 residues. Germline V gives CDR1 SGHDT, CDR2 YYEEEE. The ends were cut back, 2 bases at V and 2 bases at J, with 11 bases in the middle. CDR3 sequence (DNA): TGTGCCAGCAGCTTCGGGATTGAGGGCAATCAGCCCCAGCATTTT. This codes for CASSFGIEGNQPQHF.

The J gene is TRBJ2-3, the V gene TRBV5-4; 8 nucleotides line up with TRBD2. The CDR3 sequence is 15 residues long. V shed 4 bases and J 4 bases; nucleotides not matched to a gene: 8. Germline values: CDR1 SGHNT, CDR2 YYREEE (reference sequence). CDR3 bases: TGTGCCAGCAGCGGATCCGGGACTAGATCAGATACGCAGTATTTT. It is translated as CASSGSGTRSDTQYF.

The chain is built from TRBV30 and TRBJ2-3; D ambiguous. Germline V gives CDR1 GTSNPN, CDR2 SVGIG (reference sequence). This CDR3 is built from 14 residues. V dropped 4 bases and J dropped 1 base, with 12 bases sitting between them. CDR3 amino acids: CAWTSGGRTDTQYF. As DNA, the CDR3 is TGTGCCTGGACGTCGGGTGGGCGCACAGATACGCAGTATTTT.

This sequence joins TRBV5-1 and TRBJ1-1, with no clear D. CDR3 size: 15 residues. Trimming stripped 4 bases from V and 4 bases from J, with 17 bases between. Germline loops: CDR1 SGHRS, CDR2 YFSETQ. In nucleotides, the CDR3 is TGCGCCAGCAGCACGACACCGTGGGGTGCCACTGAAGCTTTCTTT. As protein: CASSTTPWGATEAFF. The complete variable domain, with remaining parts taken from reference TRBV5-1 and TRBJ1-1, reads KAGVTQTPRYLIKTRGQQVTLSCSPISGHRSVSWYQQTPGQGLQFLFEYFSETQRNKGNFPGRFSGRQFSNSRSEMNVSTLELGDSALYLCASSTTPWGATEAFFGQGTRLTVV.

The chain links TRBV5-1 to TRBJ2-1; D possibly matches TRBD1 or TRBD2 (7 bases each). Deletions cut 0 bases from V and 6 bases from J, with 13 bases between. This CDR3 comprises 15 residues. The germline CDR1 and CDR2 sequences are SGHRS and YFSETQ. The CDR3 protein is CASSLGEGAGNEQFF. The CDR3 region has the DNA TGCGCCAGCAGCTTGGGGGAGGGGGCTGGCAATGAGCAGTTCTTC.

This rearrangement joins TRBV7-2 to TRBJ1-3; the match to TRBD1 covers 7 bases. Germline CDR1 reads SGHTA; CDR2 reads FQGNSA. The length of the CDR3 is 14 residues. V was pared by 3 bases and J by 4 bases, with 3 bases of the junction left unmatched. The CDR3 protein is CASSFTGAGNTIYF. The CDR3 nucleotides read TGTGCCAGCAGCTTCACAGGGGCCGGAAACACCATATATTTT.

The J gene is TRBJ1-5, the V gene TRBV28, with D tentatively TRBD1 (6 bases). Trimming shortened V by 2 bases and J by 1 base, and 9 bases separated the two germline ends. The CDR3 extends over 15 amino acids. In germline, CDR1 is MDHEN, CDR2 SYDVKM. CDR3 residues: CASSLGRGSNQPQHF. CDR3 bases: TGTGCCAGCAGTTTAGGCAGGGGAAGCAATCAGCCCCAGCATTTT.

The chain is built from TRBV7-9 and TRBJ1-4; D is perhaps TRBD1 (6 bases). The germline gives CDR1 SEHNR, CDR2 FQNEAQ (reference sequence). CDR3 length: 17 amino acids. The V gene lost 1 base and the J gene lost 0 bases, with 12 bases spanning the gap. The DNA of the CDR3 is TGTGCCAGCAGCTTAGTTCGGGGGCCCGCAACTAATGAAAAACTGTTTTTT. Translating gives CASSLVRGPATNEKLFF.

The chain uses TRBV7-2 and TRBJ1-2; 8 bases line up with TRBD1. The germline CDR1 and CDR2 sequences are SGHTA and FQGNSA. The length of the CDR3 is 15 residues. V lost 1 base to trimming and J lost 4 bases; unmatched junction nucleotides: 5. The DNA of the CDR3 is TGTGCCAGCAGCTTAGTAACAGGGGGTGCCTATGGCTACACCTTC. Protein product: CASSLVTGGAYGYTF.

This chain uses TRBV11-2 with TRBJ2-5; 11 positions agree with TRBD2. Germline CDR1 and CDR2: SGHAT and FQNNGV. This CDR3 contains 16 residues. The V and J ends lost 5 bases and 5 bases, in that order; junction bases with no gene match: 10. CDR3 sequence (DNA): TGTGCCAGCAGCCCCTCGACTAGCGGGGCAGGGGAGACCCAGTACTTC. It encodes CASSPSTSGAGETQYF.

The rearrangement links TRBV11-3 to TRBJ2-6; 8 nucleotides agree with TRBD1. Per the germline V gene, CDR1 is SGHNT and CDR2 is YENEEA. This CDR3 is 18 amino acids long. Germline trimming cut 5 bases from V and 0 bases from J; bases unmatched to any gene: 9. The CDR3 loop reads CASSPFGTGASGANVLTF. In nucleotides, the CDR3 is TGTGCCAGCAGCCCTTTCGGGACAGGCGCCTCTGGGGCCAACGTCCTGACTTTC.

In DNA form, the CDR3 reads TGTGCCAGCAGCTTTGACAGGGTTAGAGATACGCAGTATTTT. It is translated as CASSFDRVRDTQYF. The J gene is TRBJ2-3, the V gene TRBV7-2, with 7 positions matching TRBD1. The CDR3 covers 14 residues. CDR1 SGHTA and CDR2 FQGNSA come from the germline V gene. V dropped 3 bases and J dropped 5; count of bases not matched to a gene: 5.

A single count supports this clone. The CDR3 DNA sequence: TGTGCCAGCGTATCGTGGACAGCGAACACCGGGGAGCTGTTTTTT. It encodes CASVSWTANTGELFF. The genes are TRBV7-9 and TRBJ2-2, with D possibly TRBD1 on 6 matching bases. This CDR3 has 15 residues. V was clipped by 8 bases and J by 0 bases, with 13 bases between them. From germline, CDR1 is SEHNR and CDR2 FQNEAQ (reference sequence).

For this clone: Other DNA sequences in the same sample also yield this CDR3. V gene TRBV19 combines with J gene TRBJ1-1; weak D call: TRBD1 (6 bases). Trimming cost V 1 base and J 1 base, with 7 bases left between them. The CDR3 is 14 amino acids. The germline CDR1 and CDR2 sequences are LNHDA and SQIVND (reference sequence). The CDR3, as DNA: TGTGCCAGTAGTATAGGACAGGCGAACACTGAAGCTTTCTTT. As protein: CASSIGQANTEAFF.

V gene TRBV9 combines with J gene TRBJ2-6, with 13 bases that match TRBD2. The junction had 12 bases not matched to a gene; V was cut back by 4 bases and J by 2 bases. Per the germline V gene, CDR1 is SGDLS and CDR2 is YYNGEE. The CDR3 spans 20 residues. CDR3 sequence: CASSPTVLAGGPAGANVLTF. The CDR3 bases are TGTGCCAGCAGCCCCACCGTACTAGCGGGGGGGCCAGCTGGGGCCAACGTCCTGACTTTC.

The chain uses TRBV6-5 and TRBJ2-1; TRBD1 might be the D (7 bases). The CDR3 consists of 15 residues. The germline V and J ends were trimmed by 5 bases and 5 bases, with 16 bases remaining between them. Germline V gives CDR1 MNHEY, CDR2 SVGAGI. CDR3 nucleotide sequence: TGTGCCAGCAGTCCTCGACAGGGAGGAGACAATGAGCAGTTCTTC. As protein: CASSPRQGGDNEQFF.

The chain has TRBV19 and TRBJ2-6; D gene ambiguous. The germline V gene has CDR1 LNHDA and CDR2 SQIVND (reference sequence). The CDR3 totals 15 residues. Trimming stripped 7 bases from V and 2 bases from J, with 12 bases between. This chain's CDR3 is CASTPQETGANVLTF. The CDR3 DNA is TGTGCCAGTACCCCTCAGGAAACTGGGGCCAACGTCCTGACTTTC.

V usage is TRBV15 and J usage is TRBJ2-6, with D unclear. Germline V gene lookup returns CDR1 LNHNV and CDR2 YYDKDF (reference sequence). The CDR3 has 18 residues. Between the trimmed V and J ends, which lost 0 bases and 0 bases, there was a span of 12 bases. CDR3 amino acids: CATSRESGGRSGANVLTF. CDR3 bases: TGTGCCACCAGCAGAGAGTCCGGCGGCCGCTCTGGGGCCAACGTCCTGACTTTC. The whole variable domain, filled in from reference TRBV15 and TRBJ2-6, reads DAMVIQNPRYQVTQFGKPVTLSCSQTLNHNVMYWYQQKSSQAPKLLFHYYDKDFNNEADTPDNFQSRRPNTSFCFLDIRSPGLGDTAMYLCATSRESGGRSGANVLTFGAGSRLTVL.